In its sample, the clone carrying this TCR beta chain was seen once. The antigen remains unidentified. This sample is drawn from a study of Graves' ophthalmopathy and Graves' hyperthyroidism. General study findings and limits: Clonotypes were expanded in thyroid at above 0.001 frequency, and most also appeared in blood.

Moderate-to-severe activity, CAS ≥3, NOSPECS ≥4 and a duration under 3 months were seen in donors with ophthalmopathy. It was from 9.5 to 10 ml of fresh peripheral blood that the PBMCs came. Transcripts of RNA were the source for amplifying TCR beta CDR3 regions. First-round RT-PCR relied on HTBI primers, and a second-round multiplex PCR came next. TCRdb re-analysed the multiplex PCR reads in MiXCR, keeping a single row per CDR3 protein. This table has hundreds of thousands of distinct CDR3 sequences, about 40% appearing once. Material for sequencing was peripheral blood. The TCR was taken from an adult man with Graves' ophthalmopathy.

The CDR3 nucleotides read TGTGCCAGCAGTTTAGGGAGGGGCGGCCCTAGCACAGATACGCAGTATTTT. The encoded protein is CASSLGRGGPSTDTQYF. The J gene is TRBJ2-3, the V gene TRBV12-3 or TRBV12-4, with D possibly matching TRBD2 (6 bases). The CDR3 is 17 residues long. V lost 1 base and J 0 bases, leaving 14 bases between the germline ends.